These 16 T cell receptor beta chains were sequenced from one sample in a study of blood T cell repertoires in COVID-19. Sequencing used immunoSEQ multiplex PCR; TCRdb keeps in-frame clones, though not all of them. This sample carries a few hundred thousand clones, around nine tenths of them seen once, and the ten largest clones take about 10%. Sequenced: peripheral blood. The receptors stem from a woman aged 70-85 years with COVID-19, enrolled during active disease.

The chain combines TRBV4-1 with TRBJ1-1; D not resolved. The CDR3 is 15 amino acids. Germline V gives CDR1 MGHRA, CDR2 YSYEKL. V was pared by 0 bases and J by 1 base, with 9 bases between. CDR3 nucleotide sequence: TGCGCCAGCAGCCAAGAGTCCAACAGGAACACTGAAGCTTTCTTT. Amino acid sequence: CASSQESNRNTEAFF.

This clone was seen a single time. The chain uses TRBV9 and TRBJ1-2, with a weak D call TRBD1 (6 bases). This CDR3 is 15 amino acids long. Per the germline V gene, CDR1 is SGDLS and CDR2 is YYNGEE. The V gene lost 0 bases and the J gene lost 3 bases, with 12 bases spanning the gap. This CDR3 is CASSVGGSGDYGYTF. DNA of the CDR3: TGTGCCAGCAGCGTAGGTGGGTCAGGGGACTATGGCTACACCTTC. Together with reference TRBV9 and TRBJ1-2, the CDR3 gives the full variable domain: DSGVTQTPKHLITATGQRVTLRCSPRSGDLSVYWYQQSLDQGLQFLIQYYNGEERAKGNILERFSAQQFPDLHSELNLSSLELGDSALYFCASSVGGSGDYGYTFGSGTRLTVV.

This clone was seen a single time. V is TRBV28 and J is TRBJ2-7; possibly TRBD2 for D (6 bases). The CDR3 is made up of 15 amino acids. Trimming left V 1 base short and J 3 bases short, with 13 bases between. CDR1 MDHEN and CDR2 SYDVKM come from the germline V gene. This CDR3 reads CASSLLGGFGYEQYF. CDR3 DNA sequence: TGTGCCAGCAGTTTATTAGGAGGGTTTGGCTACGAGCAGTACTTC.

J is TRBJ2-7 and V is TRBV7-2; unclear D gene. V lost 5 bases to trimming and J lost 7 bases, with 12 bases between them. The length of the CDR3 is 12 residues. Germline loops: CDR1 SGHTA, CDR2 FQGNSA. DNA of the CDR3: TGTGCCAGCAGCAGAAGTATCGGTGAGCAGTACTTC. Translated: CASSRSIGEQYF.

The chain couples TRBV27 to TRBJ2-1, with TRBD2 as a possible D gene (6 bases). This CDR3 is built from 14 residues. CDR1 and CDR2 from the germline V gene are MNHEY and SMNVEV (reference sequence). The V end lost 7 bases, the J end lost 3 bases, and 13 bases lay between the germline ends. Here the CDR3 reads CASNMGGVYNEQFF. The CDR3 DNA sequence: TGTGCCAGCAATATGGGGGGAGTCTACAATGAGCAGTTCTTC.

The chain is built from TRBV7-3 and TRBJ2-5; maybe TRBD2 (6 bases). CDR1 and CDR2 from the germline V gene are SGHTA and FQGTGA. Trimming removed 1 base from V and 5 bases from J, with 11 bases in between. The CDR3 contains 14 residues. The CDR3 protein is CASSLNAGRETQYF. CDR3 coding DNA: TGTGCCAGCAGCTTAAATGCGGGGAGGGAGACCCAGTACTTC.

V is TRBV28 and J is TRBJ1-1; D not certain. CDR1 and CDR2 from the germline V gene are MDHEN and SYDVKM. Trimming pared 6 bases from V and 5 bases from J, leaving 13 bases between. The CDR3 runs to 13 residues. CDR3: CASSLTWSTEAFF. As DNA, the CDR3 is TGTGCCAGCAGCCTAACTTGGAGTACTGAAGCTTTCTTT.

This chain uses TRBV30 with TRBJ1-1; unclear D gene. The CDR3 has 17 amino acids. From germline, CDR1 is GTSNPN and CDR2 SVGIG (reference sequence). Trimming shortened V by 0 bases and J by 5 bases, and 22 bases separated the two germline ends. CDR3 protein: CAWSVAAIHGRETEAFF. CDR3 DNA sequence: TGTGCCTGGAGTGTTGCCGCGATCCACGGGCGGGAAACTGAAGCTTTCTTT. The whole variable domain, filled in from reference TRBV30 and TRBJ1-1, reads SQTIHQWPATLVQPVGSPLSLECTVEGTSNPNLYWYRQAAGRGLQLLFYSVGIGQISSEVPQNLSASRPQDRQFILSSKKLLLSDSGFYLCAWSVAAIHGRETEAFFGQGTRLTVV.

The rearrangement uses TRBV20-1 and TRBJ2-7, with D maybe TRBD2 (5 bases). Trimming cost V 3 bases and J 2 bases, with 17 bases left between them. The CDR3 is 15 amino acids. From germline, CDR1 is DFQATT and CDR2 SNEGSKA (reference sequence). CDR3 protein: CSASRSGITPYEQYF. The CDR3, as DNA: TGCAGTGCTAGTCGCTCCGGGATAACTCCCTACGAGCAGTACTTC.

The V call is TRBV30, the J call TRBJ1-1; D possibly corresponds to TRBD1 (6 bases). CDR1 is GTSNPN, CDR2 SVGIG, per germline (reference sequence). Between the trimmed V and J ends, which lost 2 bases and 4 bases, there was a span of 14 bases. This CDR3 is 14 amino acids long. The CDR3 DNA sequence: TGTGCCTGGAGTCCCTTTCCGGACAGCACTGAAGCTTTCTTT. Its protein is CAWSPFPDSTEAFF.

The chain joins TRBV28 to TRBJ1-2, with TRBD1 matching 10 bases. The CDR3 covers 17 residues. V dropped 5 bases and J dropped 0; count of bases not matched to a gene: 9. Germline V lookup: CDR1 MDHEN, CDR2 SYDVKM. The CDR3, as DNA: TGTGCCAGCAGTGCACCCGGGACAGGGGTCACTAACTATGGCTACACCTTC. This sequence encodes CASSAPGTGVTNYGYTF.

This clone was recorded only once. The chain carries TRBV7-2 and TRBJ2-2; D perhaps matches TRBD2 (6 bases). Per the germline V gene, CDR1 is SGHTA and CDR2 is FQGNSA. The V end was cut by 2 bases, the J end by 5 bases, with 12 bases between. The CDR3 extends over 15 amino acids. CDR3 in DNA: TGTGCCAGCAGCTTATCCTTCGCGGGAACCGGGGAGCTGTTTTTT. Its protein product is CASSLSFAGTGELFF.

This rearrangement joins TRBV2 to TRBJ1-1; D might be TRBD1 (6 bases). V gave up 4 bases and J gave up 1 base, with 7 bases separating them. Germline loops: CDR1 SNHLY, CDR2 FYNNEI. The CDR3 is made up of 13 amino acids. CDR3 bases: TGTGCCAGCAGTGCGGACAGGAACACTGAAGCTTTCTTT. Its translation: CASSADRNTEAFF.

The chain carries TRBV6-2 or TRBV6-3 and TRBJ1-2; 7 bases are a match to TRBD1. Germline V gives CDR1 MNHEY, CDR2 SVGEGT. J was trimmed by 0 bases and V by 6 bases; bases with no gene match: 7. There are 15 residues in the CDR3. This CDR3 reads CASRPTGTANYGYTF. As DNA, the CDR3 is TGTGCCAGCAGGCCTACCGGGACAGCTAACTATGGCTACACCTTC.

The chain employs TRBV3-1 (or the pseudogene TRBV3-2) and TRBJ2-7, with a possible D match to TRBD2 (5 bases). V was trimmed by 4 bases and J by 2 bases, leaving 21 bases between them. The germline CDR1 and CDR2 sequences are LGHDT and YNNKEL (reference sequence). CDR3 length equals 17 residues. The CDR3 spells CASSRKRGRSIPYEQYF. The DNA for the CDR3 is TGTGCCAGCAGCCGGAAGCGAGGGCGTAGTATACCCTACGAGCAGTACTTC.

This clone appeared a few times. The chain has TRBV15 and TRBJ1-5; no definite D call. The V gene lost 4 bases and the J gene lost 5 bases, with 12 bases spanning the gap. Germline V CDR1 and CDR2: LNHNV, YYDKDF (reference sequence). The CDR3 extends over 14 amino acids. The CDR3 here is CATSTRLADQPQHF. The CDR3 DNA is TGTGCCACCAGCACGAGGCTTGCGGATCAGCCCCAGCATTTT.